Reported below is one T cell receptor beta chain. Its antigen is unknown. The CDR3 runs to 16 residues. The germline V gene has CDR1 LNHDA and CDR2 SQIVND (reference sequence). V was cut by 5 bases and J by 0 bases, with 14 bases left in between. Reverse transcribing all isolated RNA meant expressed TCRB transcripts were sequenced. Sequencing of naive, central memory and regulatory T cell samples gave an average of about 3.57 million reads. Assay used: immunoSEQ multiplex PCR; TCRdb lists only in-frame clones, some missing. The table lists around 180,000 clones, approximately 13% of them singletons. This entry belongs to a study of beta chain features in type 1 diabetes. Study-wide findings and caveats: Any PCR bias toward short templates would affect both groups alike.

Purity exceeded 98% in all sorted populations. Source material: central memory CD4+ T cells from blood. The chain links TRBV19 to TRBJ1-5; a possible D gene is TRBD1 (5 bases). The origin of this receptor is a woman between 18 and 30 years old in good health. CDR3 bases: TGTGCCAGTAGTCCCCGCGGGACGTTTAGCAATCAGCCCCAGCATTTT. This translates into CASSPRGTFSNQPQHF.